This is a list of T cell receptor beta chains from one sample in a study of T cells in Graves' hyperthyroidism and ophthalmopathy. Each CDR3 protein gets one entry after TCRdb re-called the multiplex PCR reads with MiXCR. The table lists more than 500,000 distinct CDR3 sequences, about 17% of them singletons. The material sequenced was blood. The receptors stem from a woman in her 30s with Graves' hyperthyroidism. Each CDR3 is given with its conserved first and last residue. The order of the fields is J gene, V gene, D gene, clone size, CDR3 DNA, CDR3 protein. The D gene is left open where the match is weak. Clone size is not always given. Where it is, it says once, few, many or a class for expanded clones.

TRBJ1-3,TRBV15,NA,NA,TGTGCCACCAGCAGAGATCGACAGGAGCTAGGAAACGCCATATATTTT,CATSRDRQELGNAIYF
TRBJ2-1,TRBV12-3/TRBV12-4,TRBD2,NA,TGTGCCAGCAGGGATAGCGGGAGTGGCAATGAGCAGTTCTTC,CASRDSGSGNEQFF
TRBJ1-6,TRBV27,TRBD1,many,TGTGCCAGCAGTTTATCAGGGGGCGTCTATAATTCACCCCTCCACTTT,CASSLSGGVYNSPLHF
TRBJ2-1,TRBV12-3/TRBV12-4,TRBD2,NA,TGTGCCAGCAGAAAAAATAGCGGGGATGAGCAGTTCTTC,CASRKNSGDEQFF
TRBJ1-2,TRBV6-5,TRBD1,NA,TGTGCCAGCAGTTACTCGCAGGGGGTCTATGGCTACACCTTC,CASSYSQGVYGYTF
TRBJ1-2,TRBV27,NA,many,TGTGCCAGCAGTTCCCCCGGGGCTCGGAGCTATGGCTACACCTTC,CASSSPGARSYGYTF
TRBJ2-7,TRBV28,TRBD2,many,TGTGCCAGCAGTTCCGCTAGCGGGAACCCCTACGAGCAGTACTTC,CASSSASGNPYEQYF
TRBJ1-5,TRBV6-4,NA,NA,TGTGCCAGCAGTGACAAGAATAGCAATCAGCCCCAGCATTTT,CASSDKNSNQPQHF
TRBJ2-7,TRBV20-1,TRBD2,many,TGCAGTGCTAGAGATCTGAGACTAGCTTTTTCCTACGAGCAGTACTTC,CSARDLRLAFSYEQYF
TRBJ2-1,TRBV19,NA,NA,TGTGCCAGTAGTATAAATGAGGGCCTCGGAACCTTCAATGAGCAGTTCTTC,CASSINEGLGTFNEQFF
TRBJ2-7,TRBV9,TRBD1,NA,TGTGCCAGCAGCGTAGGGAGTGGGGACAGCTACGAGCAGTACTTC,CASSVGSGDSYEQYF
TRBJ2-7,TRBV7-9,NA,many,TGTGCCAGCAGCCGAAACGCGCTTGGGGCTCTCGAAGCCTACGAGCAGTACTTC,CASSRNALGALEAYEQYF
TRBJ1-1,TRBV28,NA,many,TGTGCCAGCAGTTCCAGAAGCGATGCAATCGAAGCTTTCTTT,CASSSRSDAIEAFF
TRBJ1-4,TRBV15,NA,few,TGTGCCACCTCGGAGGGGGCTAATGAAAAACTGTTTTTT,CATSEGANEKLFF
TRBJ2-7,TRBV4-1,NA,NA,TGCGCCAGCAGCCAAGAGGCTGGGGCAGGGGTGAGCTACGAGCAGTACTTC,CASSQEAGAGVSYEQYF
TRBJ1-6,TRBV6-4,TRBD1,NA,TGTGCCAGCAGTGACGGGACAGATAATTCACCCCTCCACTTT,CASSDGTDNSPLHF
TRBJ2-7,TRBV4-2,TRBD2,NA,TGTGCCAGCAGCAAGTCGACTAGCGGGAGAGGGGAGCAGTACTTC,CASSKSTSGRGEQYF
TRBJ2-5,TRBV24-1,TRBD2,many,TGTGCCACCAGTGTTAGCGGGAGAGAGACCCAGTACTTC,CATSVSGRETQYF
TRBJ2-7,TRBV12-3/TRBV12-4,TRBD2,NA,TGTGCCAGCAGTTTGAGTAGCGGGAGGGCCTGGGCCTACGAGCAGTACTTC,CASSLSSGRAWAYEQYF
TRBJ2-7,TRBV6-2/TRBV6-3,NA,many,TGTGCCAGCAGTTCCCTCTCGACAGTCACCTACGAGCAGTACTTC,CASSSLSTVTYEQYF
TRBJ1-5,TRBV2,NA,few,TGTGCCAGCAGTGACCTGCGAGGGGGTCAGCCCCAGCATTTT,CASSDLRGGQPQHF
TRBJ2-7,TRBV14,NA,NA,TGTGCCAGCAGCGCCAGGGTTAGGGGCGAGCAGTACTTC,CASSARVRGEQYF
TRBJ1-6,TRBV11-2,NA,many,TGTGCCAGCAGCTTTGGGAACTCACCCCTCCACTTT,CASSFGNSPLHF
TRBJ1-5,TRBV28,TRBD1,many,TGTGCCAGCAGTTTAGTTTCCCGGGACAGTAATCAGCCCCAGCATTTT,CASSLVSRDSNQPQHF
TRBJ2-7,TRBV6-1,TRBD1,many,TGTGCCAGCAGTGAAGGGACAGGGGGCTACGAGCAGTACTTC,CASSEGTGGYEQYF
TRBJ2-1,TRBV20-1,NA,few,TGCAGTGCTATAGACAGGGACTACCTTTACAATGAGCAGTTCTTC,CSAIDRDYLYNEQFF
TRBJ2-7,TRBV6-2/TRBV6-3,TRBD2,few,TGTGCCAGCTCATACCCGGAACTAGCGGGAGGGTCCCCTCTCGAGCAGTACTTC,CASSYPELAGGSPLEQYF
TRBJ2-2,TRBV5-1,NA,few,TGCGCCAGCAGCGATTGGGACTTCCCCACCGGGGAGCTGTTTTTT,CASSDWDFPTGELFF
TRBJ1-2,TRBV29-1,NA,many,TGCAGCGTTGGACGGAACTATGGCTACACCTTC,CSVGRNYGYTF
TRBJ1-3,TRBV7-9,NA,few,TGTGCCAGCAGCTTATCGTGGGGGTCCTCTGGAAACACCATATATTTT,CASSLSWGSSGNTIYF